This is a list of T cell receptor beta chains from one sample in a study of OX40 agonist ivuxolimab in advanced cancers. Using immunoSEQ multiplex PCR, the repertoire was profiled, and TCRdb retains in-frame clones only, with some absent. The repertoire consists of some 70,000 clones, with approximately 89% occurring once and the leading ten covering around 1%. The specimen comprised CD4+ or CD8+ T cells sorted from blood, sampled in a trial of the OX40 agonist ivuxolimab. Every receptor here comes from an adult with an advanced solid tumor such as melanoma, head and neck, liver or kidney cancer. Each CDR3 is given with its conserved first and last residue. Fields, in order: clone size, D gene, V gene, J gene, CDR3 protein, CDR3 DNA. A D gene is named only where the DNA matches it firmly. Size is stated for part of the rows, as once, few or many counts, or as a class when the clone is expanded.

abundance: -
d_gene: -
v_gene: TRBV18
j_gene: TRBJ1-4
CDR3aa: CASSPQSTNEKLFF
CDR3nt: TGTGCCAGCTCGCCACAGTCAACTAATGAAAAACTGTTTTTT

abundance: once
d_gene: TRBD1
v_gene: TRBV14
j_gene: TRBJ1-2
CDR3aa: CASSLSQERTGIYGYTF
CDR3nt: TGTGCCAGCAGCCTCTCTCAGGAAAGGACAGGCATCTATGGCTACACCTTC

abundance: -
d_gene: -
v_gene: TRBV18
j_gene: TRBJ2-2
CDR3aa: CASSLLEPESGELFF
CDR3nt: TGTGCCAGCTCACTTCTCGAGCCGGAGTCAGGGGAGCTGTTTTTT

abundance: -
d_gene: TRBD2
v_gene: TRBV28
j_gene: TRBJ2-3
CDR3aa: CAIPVRGGPPDTQYF
CDR3nt: TGTGCCATCCCCGTCCGGGGAGGGCCCCCAGATACGCAGTATTTT

abundance: -
d_gene: TRBD1
v_gene: TRBV6-1
j_gene: TRBJ2-3
CDR3aa: CASSGTGGGGAAELDTQYF
CDR3nt: TGTGCCAGCAGTGGGACAGGGGGCGGAGGGGCAGCCGAATTAGATACGCAGTATTTT

abundance: -
d_gene: TRBD1
v_gene: TRBV27
j_gene: TRBJ2-7
CDR3aa: CASSLGTGPTYEQYF
CDR3nt: TGTGCCAGCAGTTTGGGGACAGGTCCGACCTACGAGCAGTACTTC

abundance: -
d_gene: -
v_gene: TRBV21-1
j_gene: TRBJ2-5
CDR3aa: CASSKGGPKTQYF
CDR3nt: TGTGCCAGCAGCAAAGGAGGGCCGAAGACCCAGTACTTC

abundance: -
d_gene: TRBD1
v_gene: TRBV19
j_gene: TRBJ2-1
CDR3aa: CASSRDREDNEQFF
CDR3nt: TGTGCCAGTAGTCGGGACAGGGAAGACAATGAGCAGTTCTTC

abundance: once
d_gene: TRBD2
v_gene: TRBV11-2
j_gene: TRBJ2-3
CDR3aa: CASSWGTSGSWTDTQYF
CDR3nt: TGTGCCAGCAGCTGGGGGACTAGCGGGAGTTGGACAGATACGCAGTATTTT

abundance: -
d_gene: TRBD1
v_gene: TRBV7-9
j_gene: TRBJ2-7
CDR3aa: CASSPRQGVLVYEQYF
CDR3nt: TGTGCCAGCAGCCCACGACAGGGCGTCTTGGTATACGAGCAGTACTTC

abundance: -
d_gene: -
v_gene: TRBV19
j_gene: TRBJ2-5
CDR3aa: CASRTKETQYF
CDR3nt: TGTGCCAGTCGGACGAAGGAGACCCAGTACTTC

abundance: -
d_gene: -
v_gene: TRBV6-1
j_gene: TRBJ2-7
CDR3aa: CASSVKGLTEQYF
CDR3nt: TGTGCCAGCAGTGTTAAGGGGCTCACCGAGCAGTACTTC

abundance: -
d_gene: TRBD2
v_gene: TRBV11-3
j_gene: TRBJ2-1
CDR3aa: CASSPRGLAGLNEQFF
CDR3nt: TGTGCCAGCAGCCCCCGCGGTCTAGCGGGACTTAATGAGCAGTTCTTC

abundance: -
d_gene: -
v_gene: TRBV2
j_gene: TRBJ1-4
CDR3aa: CASSRGPQEKLFF
CDR3nt: TGTGCCAGCAGTAGGGGACCTCAAGAAAAACTGTTTTTT

abundance: -
d_gene: TRBD2
v_gene: TRBV7-3
j_gene: TRBJ2-2
CDR3aa: CASSPIAGGLVLGPGELFF
CDR3nt: TGTGCCAGCAGCCCGATAGCGGGAGGGCTGGTTCTCGGCCCCGGGGAGCTGTTTTTT

abundance: -
d_gene: TRBD1
v_gene: TRBV27
j_gene: TRBJ2-7
CDR3aa: CASSLSQGIHEQYF
CDR3nt: TGTGCCAGCAGTTTATCACAGGGGATCCACGAGCAGTACTTC

abundance: -
d_gene: TRBD2
v_gene: TRBV18
j_gene: TRBJ2-3
CDR3aa: CASSSLAGGNTDTQYF
CDR3nt: TGTGCCAGCTCATCCCTAGCGGGAGGGAACACAGATACGCAGTATTTT